This TCR gamma chain was sequenced in a study of Vδ1+ human thymocytes. Broader study findings: Bulk repertoire data may be misinterpreted because of unexpected Vdelta2 sequences. TRD repertoires were essentially private, unlike widely shared TRG clonotypes. In the thymus, TRG and TRD repertoires looked highly polyclonal with Gaussian CDR3 lengths.

Alphabeta T cells were depleted, then CD3+ Vdelta1+ Vdelta2- thymocytes were FACS-sorted. This CDR3 has 15 residues. Germline CDR1 is EGSNGY and CDR2 is YDSYNSKV. V shed 1 base and J 2 bases; nucleotides not matched to a gene: 8. As concerns this clone: Its cognate antigen is unknown.

The template was reverse-transcribed extracted RNA. CDR3 amplicons came from multiplex PCR with pooled V-gene forward and constant-region reverse primers. TCRdb made new clone calls on the multiplex PCR reads using CATT. The data hold roughly 30,000 gamma-chain clones, with roughly 20% observed a single time. The V gene is TRGV2, the J gene TRGJ1 or TRGJ2. The sample consisted of Vdelta1+ gamma-delta thymocytes from the thymus. Described subset: FACS-sorted CD3+ TCRalphabeta- TCRVdelta1+ TCRVdelta2- thymocytes. The clonotype was recovered from a boy under two years old who had congenital heart surgery. The CDR3 DNA follows: TGTGCCACCTGGGACGGTTCGCGGTATTATTATAAGAAACTCTTT. Amino acids: CATWDGSRYYYKKLF.